The 21 T cell receptor beta chains in this list originate from one sample, sequenced in a study of a mutant IDH1 vaccine in newly diagnosed glioma. The time point was: week 23, last vaccination. Each dose of the vaccine consisted of 300 ug of mutant IDH1 20-mer peptide, with topical imiquimod. Sequencing was performed with immunoSEQ multiplex PCR; in TCRdb, only in-frame clones are kept and a portion is missing. Here the sample spans approximately 35,000 clones, approximately 87% being singletons. The antigens these receptors bind are not known. This specimen was PBMCs, taken from a glioma patient whose treatment included an IDH1 peptide vaccine. These receptors were taken from a man aged 35-49 years with glioma.

This clone is a singleton in its sample. The genes are TRBV28 and TRBJ2-7, with TRBD1 identical over 7 bases. The length of the CDR3 is 14 residues. The trim removed 6 bases at V and 6 bases at J, leaving 11 bases unmatched. Germline CDR1 and CDR2: MDHEN and SYDVKM. The CDR3 DNA is TGTGCCAGCAGGACCGGGACAGATGCAGGCGAGCAGTACTTC. Amino acids: CASRTGTDAGEQYF.

V is TRBV6-5 and J is TRBJ2-1; D possibly uses TRBD1 or TRBD2 (5 bases each). The CDR3 extends over 16 amino acids. Deletions cut 0 bases from V and 8 bases from J, with 17 bases between. The V gene's germline CDR1 is MNHEY and CDR2 SVGAGI. CDR3 coding DNA: TGTGCCAGCAGTTACTCGGGGGTCAGCTATGGAGATGAGCAGTTCTTC. It is translated as CASSYSGVSYGDEQFF.

The J gene is TRBJ1-1, the V gene TRBV6-6, with a tentative D call TRBD1 (6 bases). V was shortened by 0 bases and J by 4 bases, with 12 bases between the two germline ends. CDR1 MNHNY and CDR2 SVGAGI come from the germline V gene (reference sequence). The CDR3 extends over 15 amino acids. CDR3 amino acids: CASSYSRGGGTEAFF. The CDR3 bases are TGTGCCAGCAGTTACTCGAGGGGAGGGGGCACTGAAGCTTTCTTT.

This chain joins TRBV6-6 and TRBJ1-1; 9 nucleotides align to TRBD1. CDR1 is MNHNY, CDR2 SVGAGI, per germline (reference sequence). The V segment lost 7 bases and the J segment 5 bases; nucleotides outside the gene matches: 14. This CDR3 has 16 amino acids. The CDR3 protein is CASIPTLGQGNTEAFF. The CDR3 DNA reads TGTGCCAGCATCCCCACCCTCGGACAGGGGAATACTGAAGCTTTCTTT.

This chain joins TRBV28 and TRBJ1-2, with D hard to call. CDR3 size: 13 residues. The V end was cut by 5 bases, the J end by 8 bases, with 15 bases between. From germline, CDR1 is MDHEN and CDR2 SYDVKM. As DNA, the CDR3 is TGTGCCAGCAGTCCCCGGGCCCGACGGGGCTACACCTTC. Its protein product is CASSPRARRGYTF.

This chain's CDR3 is CASSPRGFTDTQYF. The CDR3 bases are TGTGCCAGCAGTCCCCGGGGATTCACAGATACGCAGTATTTT. The gene calls are TRBV6-6 and TRBJ2-3, with D possibly TRBD2 on 5 matching bases. V gave up 5 bases and J gave up 2 bases, with 11 bases separating them. CDR3 length: 14 amino acids. Germline V gene lookup returns CDR1 MNHNY and CDR2 SVGAGI (reference sequence).

The V call is TRBV9, the J call TRBJ1-4, with unresolved D. Germline CDR1 and CDR2: SGDLS and YYNGEE. The CDR3 extends over 16 amino acids. Trimming left V 4 bases short and J 8 bases short, with 21 bases between. The CDR3 DNA follows: TGTGCCAGCAGCCCCTCGTCCCGGGGTGAAAAAGAAAAACTGTTTTTT. Translation gives CASSPSSRGEKEKLFF.

The sample holds a few counts of this clone. This sequence joins TRBV5-5 and TRBJ1-5, with 9 positions matching TRBD1. With V trimmed by 1 base and J by 7 bases, 6 bases remained unmatched. From germline, CDR1 is SGHKS and CDR2 YYEKEE (reference sequence). The CDR3 is 15 amino acids. The CDR3: CASSLTGGTGQPQHF. The CDR3 DNA reads as TGTGCCAGCAGCTTGACAGGGGGCACGGGCCAGCCCCAGCATTTT.

The chain links TRBV6-4 to TRBJ2-1; no firm D call. Trimming cost V 0 bases and J 4 bases, with 13 bases left between them. This CDR3 comprises 16 residues. Germline-derived CDR1 and CDR2 are MRHNA and SNTAGT. Written as DNA, the CDR3 is TGTGCCAGCAGTGACTCCCTAGAAGCAACATACAATGAGCAGTTCTTC. It encodes CASSDSLEATYNEQFF.

The chain uses TRBV28 and TRBJ1-1; unclear D gene. Germline lookup yields CDR1 MDHEN and CDR2 SYDVKM. Trimming stripped 6 bases from V and 6 bases from J, with 17 bases between. The CDR3 consists of 14 residues. The CDR3 protein is CASSSRGDGAEAFF. The CDR3 DNA is TGTGCCAGCAGCTCCCGGGGTGACGGAGCTGAAGCTTTCTTT.

The chain employs TRBV7-2 and TRBJ2-7; D ambiguous. Germline V gene data show CDR1 as SGHTA and CDR2 as FQGNSA. CDR3 length: 13 amino acids. Trimming took off 5 bases at V and 3 bases at J, with 11 bases between the two ends. The CDR3 is CASSPPLNYEQYF. The CDR3 DNA reads TGTGCCAGCAGCCCCCCGTTAAACTACGAGCAGTACTTC.

V is TRBV19 and J is TRBJ2-1; 11 nucleotides line up with TRBD2. Germline-derived CDR1 and CDR2 are LNHDA and SQIVND (reference sequence). CDR3 size: 16 residues. J lost 7 bases, V lost 5 bases, and 10 bases had no gene match. Written as DNA, the CDR3 is TGTGCCAGTAGTCGAACCCACTGGACTAGCGGGAATGAGCAGTTCTTC. This gives the protein CASSRTHWTSGNEQFF.

This clone qualifies as medium-sized. The rearrangement uses TRBV7-8 and TRBJ1-1, with 7 bases lining up with TRBD1. The V gene end was trimmed by 5 bases and the J gene end by 1 base; junction bases not matched to a gene: 4. The germline V gene has CDR1 SGHVS and CDR2 FQNEAQ. The CDR3 totals 14 residues. The CDR3 sequence is CASSPDRENTEAFF. CDR3 DNA: TGTGCCAGCAGCCCCGACAGGGAGAACACTGAAGCTTTCTTT.

The chain carries TRBV7-9 and TRBJ1-2; 9 bases are shared with TRBD1. Germline V gene data show CDR1 as SEHNR and CDR2 as FQNEAQ (reference sequence). CDR3 length equals 16 residues. The junction had 13 bases not matched to a gene; V was cut back by 3 bases and J by 8 bases. DNA for the CDR3: TGTGCCAGCAGCTTGGGCCTACCGGGACAGGGTGGAGGCTACACCTTC. This translates into CASSLGLPGQGGGYTF.

The V gene is TRBV19, the J gene TRBJ2-7; D might be TRBD2 (5 bases). The CDR3 is 13 residues long. The V end was cut by 1 base, the J end by 5 bases, with 9 bases between. Germline assignment: CDR1 LNHDA and CDR2 SQIVND (reference sequence). CDR3 bases: TGTGCCAGTAGTATAGGGCGGGCCAACGAGCAGTACTTC. Protein sequence: CASSIGRANEQYF.

The J gene is TRBJ2-5, the V gene TRBV5-6; TRBD2 aligns across 14 bases. The J call may be incorrect, as the DNA end agrees better with TRBJ2-7. Per the germline V gene, CDR1 is SGHDT and CDR2 is YYEEEE. The CDR3 covers 16 residues. In DNA, the CDR3 is TGTGCCAGCAGCTGGACTAGCGGGAGGAGACCCTACGAGCAGTACTTC. Amino acid sequence: CASSWTSGRRPYEQYF.

The V call is TRBV19, the J call TRBJ2-1; 9 bases match TRBD2. Trimming took 1 base from V and 3 from J; bases not matched to a gene: 4. This CDR3 contains 16 residues. Germline V gene data show CDR1 as LNHDA and CDR2 as SQIVND (reference sequence). The CDR3, as DNA: TGTGCCAGTAGTATAGTTAGCGGGGGCCTCTACAATGAGCAGTTCTTC. Its translation: CASSIVSGGLYNEQFF.

V and J are TRBV15 and TRBJ2-7, with D possibly TRBD2 on 5 matching bases. The V gene lost 5 bases and the J gene lost 3 bases, with 17 bases spanning the gap. The CDR3 is 15 amino acids. The germline V gene encodes CDR1 LNHNV and CDR2 YYDKDF (reference sequence). The CDR3 sequence: CATSPGGWAYYEQYF. Here the CDR3 DNA reads TGTGCCACCAGCCCGGGCGGGTGGGCCTACTACGAGCAGTACTTC.

This chain joins TRBV6-5 and TRBJ1-1; D remains unclear. Germline V lookup: CDR1 MNHEY, CDR2 SVGAGI. This CDR3 spans 14 amino acids. V lost 5 bases and J 0 bases, leaving 10 bases between the germline ends. CDR3 amino acids: CASSLIGLNTEAFF. The CDR3 DNA sequence: TGTGCCAGCAGTCTAATAGGACTGAACACTGAAGCTTTCTTT.

This chain joins TRBV9 and TRBJ1-2, with 9 positions matching TRBD1. Losses at the gene ends were 1 base for V and 1 base for J; bases not matched to a gene: 8. Germline assignment: CDR1 SGDLS and CDR2 YYNGEE. This CDR3 has 17 amino acids. The CDR3 sequence: CASSVTGQGRFNYGYTF. DNA for the CDR3: TGTGCCAGCAGCGTAACGGGACAGGGCCGTTTTAACTATGGCTACACCTTC.

The chain links TRBV6-1 to TRBJ2-3; 8 positions agree with TRBD2. Germline loops: CDR1 MNHNS, CDR2 SASEGT. Trimming took 3 bases from V and 4 from J; bases not matched to a gene: 6. The CDR3 is made up of 15 amino acids. CDR3 amino acids: CASSDVPGLADTQYF. CDR3 in DNA: TGTGCCAGCAGTGATGTTCCGGGACTAGCAGATACGCAGTATTTT.